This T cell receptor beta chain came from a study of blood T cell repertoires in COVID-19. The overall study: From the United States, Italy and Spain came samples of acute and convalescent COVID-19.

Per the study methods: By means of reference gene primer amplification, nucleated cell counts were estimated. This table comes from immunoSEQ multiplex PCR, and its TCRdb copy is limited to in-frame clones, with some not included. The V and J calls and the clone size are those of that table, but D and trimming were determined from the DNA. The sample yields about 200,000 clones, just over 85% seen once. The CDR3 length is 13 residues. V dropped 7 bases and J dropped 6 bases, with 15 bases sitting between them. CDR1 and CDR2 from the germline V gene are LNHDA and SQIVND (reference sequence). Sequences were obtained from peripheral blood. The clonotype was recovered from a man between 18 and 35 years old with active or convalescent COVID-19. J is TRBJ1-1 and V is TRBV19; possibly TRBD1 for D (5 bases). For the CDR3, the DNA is TGTGCCAGTATGGTCGCAGGGCTGGCTGAAGCTTTCTTT. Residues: CASMVAGLAEAFF.